This is a list of T cell receptor beta chains from one sample in a study of cytomegalovirus exposure and HLA in healthy donors. Sequencing used immunoSEQ multiplex PCR; TCRdb keeps in-frame clones, though not all of them. The sample shows about 180,000 clones, 76% of them seen only once. Sequenced input: PBMCs. The receptor set was obtained from a man aged 18 to 29 in good health and CMV-seronegative. Both conserved end residues are part of each CDR3. Fields, in order: D gene, J gene, clone size, V gene, CDR3 protein, CDR3 DNA. D genes are given only for firm matches. Part of the rows lack a size; the others show once, few, many or a class for expanded clones.

TRBD1,TRBJ1-6,few,TRBV19,CASRGQDEGAHGDNSPLHF,TGTGCCAGTAGAGGACAGGACGAGGGGGCGCATGGGGATAATTCACCCCTCCACTTT
TRBD1,TRBJ1-2,.,TRBV4-1,CASSQDGPGDRGNYGYTF,TGCGCCAGCAGCCAAGATGGCCCCGGGGACAGGGGGAACTATGGCTACACCTTC
TRBD2,TRBJ2-7,.,TRBV5-1,CASSRTALTSGGAATYEQYF,TGCGCCAGCAGCCGGACCGCCTTAACTAGCGGGGGGGCCGCTACCTACGAGCAGTACTTC
TRBD1,TRBJ1-2,.,TRBV29-1,CSASTGTNYGYTF,TGCAGCGCTTCGACAGGGACAAACTATGGCTACACCTTC
TRBD1,TRBJ2-7,.,TRBV2,CASSPGTGPLGEQYF,TGTGCCAGCAGCCCCGGGACAGGGCCCCTCGGCGAGCAGTACTTC
.,TRBJ2-2,once,TRBV9,CASSVGGLGGELFF,TGTGCCAGCAGCGTAGGAGGGCTCGGCGGGGAGCTGTTTTTT
.,TRBJ1-6,.,TRBV28,CASSLEGRDSPLHF,TGTGCCAGCAGTTTAGAAGGGAGGGATTCACCCCTCCACTTT
TRBD1,TRBJ1-3,.,TRBV19,CASSSRQGAGNTIYF,TGTGCCAGTAGTAGCAGACAGGGGGCTGGAAACACCATATATTTT
.,TRBJ2-1,.,TRBV5-1,CASSPGGRVDEQFF,TGCGCCAGCAGCCCCGGTGGGCGGGTCGATGAGCAGTTCTTC
.,TRBJ1-2,.,TRBV28,CASSPPRWDYGYTF,TGTGCCAGCAGTCCCCCGCGGTGGGACTATGGCTACACCTTC
.,TRBJ1-5,.,TRBV28,CASLRGGISNQPQHF,TGTGCCAGCCTAAGGGGGGGCATCAGCAATCAGCCCCAGCATTTT
.,TRBJ2-3,.,TRBV5-4,CASSLDKSIDTQYF,TGTGCCAGCAGCTTGGACAAGTCCATCGATACGCAGTATTTT
.,TRBJ2-3,.,TRBV5-1,CASSLVPGITDTQYF,TGCGCCAGCAGCTTGGTCCCGGGGATAACAGATACGCAGTATTTT
TRBD1,TRBJ2-5,few,TRBV15,CATSRADREETQYF,TGTGCCACCAGCAGAGCCGACAGGGAAGAGACCCAGTACTTC
TRBD1,TRBJ2-3,once,TRBV27,CASKVTGSETDTQYF,TGTGCCAGCAAAGTGACAGGGTCAGAGACAGATACGCAGTATTTT
.,TRBJ1-6,few,TRBV19,CASSSVGSGNSPLHF,TGTGCCAGTAGTAGTGTGGGGTCGGGGAATTCACCCCTCCACTTT
TRBD1,TRBJ2-7,.,TRBV5-1,CASSLQPGTGSSYEQYF,TGCGCCAGCAGCTTGCAACCTGGGACAGGGAGCTCCTACGAGCAGTACTTC
TRBD2,TRBJ2-3,.,TRBV7-7,CASSLGTGTRADTQYF,TGTGCTAGCAGCTTAGGAACCGGGACTAGGGCAGATACGCAGTATTTT
.,TRBJ1-4,.,TRBV6-1,CASLGGGNEKLFF,TGTGCCAGCCTCGGGGGGGGCAATGAAAAACTGTTTTTT
.,TRBJ1-6,.,TRBV30,CAWSGVRGPLHF,TGTGCCTGGAGTGGGGTTCGGGGGCCCCTCCACTTT
TRBD2,TRBJ2-3,.,TRBV28,CASSLLRLAGGTDTQYF,TGTGCCAGCAGTTTACTCCGACTAGCGGGGGGCACAGATACGCAGTATTTT
TRBD2,TRBJ2-3,.,TRBV25-1,CASSEFKREADTQYF,TGTGCCAGCAGTGAATTCAAGCGGGAGGCGGATACGCAGTATTTT
TRBD2,TRBJ2-7,.,TRBV5-6,CASNRLAGKLEQYF,TGTGCCAGCAACCGACTAGCGGGAAAGCTCGAGCAGTACTTC
.,TRBJ1-2,.,TRBV29-1,CSVVKLGTPLNYGYTF,TGCAGCGTTGTGAAGTTGGGGACACCTTTGAACTATGGCTACACCTTC
.,TRBJ1-3,.,TRBV15,CATRRVSGNTIYF,TGTGCCACCAGGAGGGTCTCTGGAAACACCATATATTTT
.,TRBJ2-2,few,TRBV23-1,CASSQSMSHDGELFF,TGCGCCAGCAGTCAATCTATGAGCCATGACGGGGAGCTGTTTTTT
.,TRBJ1-1,.,TRBV27,CASSFDLRAGSTEAFF,TGTGCCAGCAGTTTTGATCTGAGGGCCGGGAGCACTGAAGCTTTCTTT
.,TRBJ1-2,.,TRBV6-1,CASSELGRVDYGYTF,TGTGCCAGCAGTGAATTAGGGCGGGTTGACTATGGCTACACCTTC
TRBD1,TRBJ1-2,.,TRBV18,CASSLGQGPYGYTF,TGTGCCAGCTCGCTCGGACAGGGCCCTTATGGCTACACCTTC
.,TRBJ1-5,.,TRBV7-2,CASSLVWGEGQPQHF,TGTGCCAGCAGCTTAGTTTGGGGAGAAGGGCAGCCCCAGCATTTT
.,TRBJ1-6,once,TRBV11-1,CASSLAGGNSPLHF,TGTGCCAGCAGCTTAGCGGGGGGTAATTCACCCCTCCACTTT
TRBD1,TRBJ2-1,.,TRBV7-9,CASRNGDRSYNEQFF,TGTGCCAGCAGAAACGGGGACAGGAGCTACAATGAGCAGTTCTTC